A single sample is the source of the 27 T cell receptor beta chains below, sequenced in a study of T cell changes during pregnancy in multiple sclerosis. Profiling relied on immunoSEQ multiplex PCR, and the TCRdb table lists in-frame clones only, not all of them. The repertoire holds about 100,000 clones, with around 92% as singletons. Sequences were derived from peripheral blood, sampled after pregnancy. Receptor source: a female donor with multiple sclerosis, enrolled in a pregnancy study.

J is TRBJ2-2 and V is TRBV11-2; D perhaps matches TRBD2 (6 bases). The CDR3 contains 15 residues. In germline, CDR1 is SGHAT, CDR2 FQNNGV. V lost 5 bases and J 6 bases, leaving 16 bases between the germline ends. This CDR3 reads CASSQTRAGSGELFF. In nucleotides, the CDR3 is TGTGCCAGCAGCCAGACTAGGGCGGGGTCCGGGGAGCTGTTTTTT.

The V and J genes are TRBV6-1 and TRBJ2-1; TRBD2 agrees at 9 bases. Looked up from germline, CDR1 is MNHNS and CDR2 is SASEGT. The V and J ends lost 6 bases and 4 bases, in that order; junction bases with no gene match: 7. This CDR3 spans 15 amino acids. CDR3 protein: CASRRLAEPYNEQFF. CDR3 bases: TGTGCCAGCAGGAGACTAGCGGAGCCTTACAATGAGCAGTTCTTC.

This CDR3 is CAWSSGSEEQFF. CDR3 bases: TGTGCCTGGAGTTCGGGTAGCGAGGAGCAGTTCTTC. The chain recombines TRBV30 with TRBJ2-1, with D maybe TRBD2 (5 bases). The CDR3 is 12 residues long. Trimming cost V 2 bases and J 10 bases, with 12 bases left between them. The germline V gene encodes CDR1 GTSNPN and CDR2 SVGIG (reference sequence).

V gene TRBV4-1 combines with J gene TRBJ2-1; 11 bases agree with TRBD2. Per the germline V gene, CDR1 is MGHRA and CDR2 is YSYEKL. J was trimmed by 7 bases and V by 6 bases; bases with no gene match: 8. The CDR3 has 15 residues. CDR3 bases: TGCGCCAGCAGGCCTACTAGCGGGGGTTGGAATGAGCAGTTCTTC. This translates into CASRPTSGGWNEQFF.

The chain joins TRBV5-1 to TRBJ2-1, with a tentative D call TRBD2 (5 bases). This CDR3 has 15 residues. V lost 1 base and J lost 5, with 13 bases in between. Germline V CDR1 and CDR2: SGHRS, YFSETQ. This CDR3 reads CASSLSGGPHNEQFF. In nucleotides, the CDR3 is TGCGCCAGCAGCTTGTCGGGCGGGCCTCACAATGAGCAGTTCTTC.

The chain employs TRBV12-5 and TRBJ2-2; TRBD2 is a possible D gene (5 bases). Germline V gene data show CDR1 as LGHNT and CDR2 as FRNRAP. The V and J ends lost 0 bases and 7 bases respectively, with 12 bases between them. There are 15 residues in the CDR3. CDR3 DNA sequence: TGTGCTAGTGGTTTGGTTTTGGGAGCGAGCGGGGAGCTGTTTTTT. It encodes CASGLVLGASGELFF.

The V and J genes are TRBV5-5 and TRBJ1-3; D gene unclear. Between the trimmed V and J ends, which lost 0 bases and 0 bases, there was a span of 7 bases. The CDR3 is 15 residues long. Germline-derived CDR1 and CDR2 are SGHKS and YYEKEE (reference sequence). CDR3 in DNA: TGTGCCAGCAGCTTGGCCTCCCGCTCTGGAAACACCATATATTTT. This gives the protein CASSLASRSGNTIYF.

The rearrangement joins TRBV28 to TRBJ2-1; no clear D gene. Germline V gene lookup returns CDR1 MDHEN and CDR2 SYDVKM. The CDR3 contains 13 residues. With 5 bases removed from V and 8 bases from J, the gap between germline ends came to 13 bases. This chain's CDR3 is CASSAQSVHEQFF. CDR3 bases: TGTGCCAGCAGTGCACAATCCGTCCATGAGCAGTTCTTC.

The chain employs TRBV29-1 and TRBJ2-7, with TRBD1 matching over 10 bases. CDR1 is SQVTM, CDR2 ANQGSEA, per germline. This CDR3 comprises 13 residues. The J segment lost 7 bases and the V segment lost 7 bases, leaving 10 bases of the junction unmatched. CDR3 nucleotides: TGCAGCGCCTCCCGGGACAGGGGCGAAGAGCAGTACTTC. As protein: CSASRDRGEEQYF.

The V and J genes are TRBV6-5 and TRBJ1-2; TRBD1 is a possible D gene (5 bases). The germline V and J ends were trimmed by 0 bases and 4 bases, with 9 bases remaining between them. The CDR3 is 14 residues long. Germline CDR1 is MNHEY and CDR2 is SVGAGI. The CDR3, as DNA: TGTGCCAGCAGTTACTCGGGGGGAACCTATGGCTACACCTTC. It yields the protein CASSYSGGTYGYTF.

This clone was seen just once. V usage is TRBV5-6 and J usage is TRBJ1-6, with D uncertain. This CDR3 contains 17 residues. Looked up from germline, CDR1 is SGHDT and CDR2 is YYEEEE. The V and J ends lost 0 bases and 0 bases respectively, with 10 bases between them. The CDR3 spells CASSLAGGTSYNSPLHF. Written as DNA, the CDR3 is TGTGCCAGCAGCTTGGCCGGCGGAACCTCCTATAATTCACCCCTCCACTTT.

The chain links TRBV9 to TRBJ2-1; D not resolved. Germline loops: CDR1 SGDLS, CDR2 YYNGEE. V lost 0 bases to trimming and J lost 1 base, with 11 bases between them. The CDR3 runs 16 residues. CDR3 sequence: CASSVVPVVSYNEQFF. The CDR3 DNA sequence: TGTGCCAGCAGCGTAGTACCCGTAGTATCCTACAATGAGCAGTTCTTC.

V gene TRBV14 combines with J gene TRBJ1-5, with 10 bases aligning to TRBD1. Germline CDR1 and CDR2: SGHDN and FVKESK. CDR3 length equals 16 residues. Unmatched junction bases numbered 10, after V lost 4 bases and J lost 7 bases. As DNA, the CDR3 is TGTGCCAGCAGCCCAGGGACAGGGGTTTCCAGGCAGCCCCAGCATTTT. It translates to CASSPGTGVSRQPQHF.

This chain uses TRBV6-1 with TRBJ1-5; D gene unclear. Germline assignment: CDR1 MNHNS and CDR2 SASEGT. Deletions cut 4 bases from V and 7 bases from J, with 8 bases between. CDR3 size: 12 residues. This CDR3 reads CASSVSQQPQHF. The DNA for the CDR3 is TGTGCCAGCAGTGTTTCTCAGCAGCCCCAGCATTTT.

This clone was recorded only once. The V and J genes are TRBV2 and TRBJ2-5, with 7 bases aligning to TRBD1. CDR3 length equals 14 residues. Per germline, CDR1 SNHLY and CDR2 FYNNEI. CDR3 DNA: TGTGCAGCTACACCCGGGACAGCCCAAGAGACCCAGTACTTC. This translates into CAATPGTAQETQYF.

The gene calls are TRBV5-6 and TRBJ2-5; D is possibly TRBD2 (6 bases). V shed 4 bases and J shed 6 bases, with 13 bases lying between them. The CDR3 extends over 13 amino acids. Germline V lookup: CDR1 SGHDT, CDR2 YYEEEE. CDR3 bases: TGTGCCAGCAGCCTGACTAGTTCTCAGACCCAGTACTTC. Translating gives CASSLTSSQTQYF.

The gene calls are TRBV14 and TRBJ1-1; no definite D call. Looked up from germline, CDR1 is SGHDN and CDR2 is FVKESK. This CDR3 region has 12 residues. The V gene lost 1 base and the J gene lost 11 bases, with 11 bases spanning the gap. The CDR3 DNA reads TGTGCCAGCAGCCAAGCGAGTGTAACTGCTTTCTTT. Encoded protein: CASSQASVTAFF. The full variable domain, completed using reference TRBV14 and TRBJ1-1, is EAGVTQFPSHSVIEKGQTVTLRCDPISGHDNLYWYRRVMGKEIKFLLHFVKESKQDESGMPNNRFLAERTGGTYSTLKVQPAELEDSGVYFCASSQASVTAFFGQGTRLTVV.

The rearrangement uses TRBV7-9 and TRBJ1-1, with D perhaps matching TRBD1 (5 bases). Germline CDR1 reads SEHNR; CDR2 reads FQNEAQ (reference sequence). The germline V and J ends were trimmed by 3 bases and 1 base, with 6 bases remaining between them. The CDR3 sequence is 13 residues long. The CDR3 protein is CASSLTENTEAFF. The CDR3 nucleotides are TGTGCCAGCAGCTTGACAGAGAACACTGAAGCTTTCTTT.

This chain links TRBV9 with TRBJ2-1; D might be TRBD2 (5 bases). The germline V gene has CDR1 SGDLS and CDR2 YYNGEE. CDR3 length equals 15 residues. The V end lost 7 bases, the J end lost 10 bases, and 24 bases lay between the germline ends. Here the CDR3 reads CASGKTGKGGSEQFF. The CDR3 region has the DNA TGTGCCAGCGGAAAAACGGGGAAGGGCGGTAGCGAGCAGTTCTTC.

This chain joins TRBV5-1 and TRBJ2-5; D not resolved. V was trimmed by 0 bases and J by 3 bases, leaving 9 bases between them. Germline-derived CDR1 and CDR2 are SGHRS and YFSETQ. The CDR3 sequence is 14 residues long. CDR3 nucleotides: TGCGCCAGCAGCTTGGGATTGGCAAAAGAGACCCAGTACTTC. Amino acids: CASSLGLAKETQYF.

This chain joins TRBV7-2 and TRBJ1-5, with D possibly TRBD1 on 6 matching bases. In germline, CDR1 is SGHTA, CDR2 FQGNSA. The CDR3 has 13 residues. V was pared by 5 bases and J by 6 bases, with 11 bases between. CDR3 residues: CASSPRGGQPQHF. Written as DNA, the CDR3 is TGTGCCAGCAGCCCCAGGGGCGGTCAGCCCCAGCATTTT.

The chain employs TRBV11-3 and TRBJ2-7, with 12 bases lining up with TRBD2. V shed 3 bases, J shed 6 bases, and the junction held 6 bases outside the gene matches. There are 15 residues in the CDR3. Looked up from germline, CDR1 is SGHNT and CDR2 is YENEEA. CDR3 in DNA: TGTGCCAGCAGCTTGGAACTAGCGGGGGGCCGCGAGCAGTACTTC. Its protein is CASSLELAGGREQYF.

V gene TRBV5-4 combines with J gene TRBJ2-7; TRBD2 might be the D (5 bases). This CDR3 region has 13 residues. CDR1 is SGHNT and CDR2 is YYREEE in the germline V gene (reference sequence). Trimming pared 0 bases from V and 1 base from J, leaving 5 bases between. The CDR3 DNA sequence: TGTGCCAGCAGCTTGGGGGAGTCCTACGAGCAGTACTTC. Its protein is CASSLGESYEQYF.

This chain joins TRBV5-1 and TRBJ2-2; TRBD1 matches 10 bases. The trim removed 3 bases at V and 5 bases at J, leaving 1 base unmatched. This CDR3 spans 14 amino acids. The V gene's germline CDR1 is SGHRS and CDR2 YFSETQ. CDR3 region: CASSWDRGTGELFF. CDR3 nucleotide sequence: TGCGCCAGCAGCTGGGACAGGGGAACCGGGGAGCTGTTTTTT.

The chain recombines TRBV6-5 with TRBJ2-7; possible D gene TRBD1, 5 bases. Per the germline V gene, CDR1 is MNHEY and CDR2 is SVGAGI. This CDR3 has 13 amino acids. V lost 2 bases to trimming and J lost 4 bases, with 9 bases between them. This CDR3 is CASSYIGDYEQYF. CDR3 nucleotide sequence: TGTGCCAGCAGTTACATAGGGGATTACGAGCAGTACTTC.

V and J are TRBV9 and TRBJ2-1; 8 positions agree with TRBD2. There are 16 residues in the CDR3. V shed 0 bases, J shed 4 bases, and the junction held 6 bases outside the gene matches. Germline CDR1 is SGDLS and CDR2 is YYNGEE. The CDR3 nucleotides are TGTGCCAGCAGCGTAGATCCTAGCGGGCGATACAATGAGCAGTTCTTC. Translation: CASSVDPSGRYNEQFF.

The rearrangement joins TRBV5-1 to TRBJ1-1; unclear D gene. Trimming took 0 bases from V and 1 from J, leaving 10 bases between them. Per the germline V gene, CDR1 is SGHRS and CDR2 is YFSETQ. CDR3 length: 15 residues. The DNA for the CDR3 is TGCGCCAGCAGCTTGGAGGAAAACAGGAACACTGAAGCTTTCTTT. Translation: CASSLEENRNTEAFF.